This entry concerns a single T cell receptor beta chain. The antigen is unknown. This sample is part of a study of T cell repertoires in cytomegalovirus infection. Overall study context: Epitope selection comprised recently identified HLA-C-restricted CMV epitopes and well-studied HLA-B-restricted CMV epitopes. In public TCR beta signatures, there were indications of both CMV infection and matching HLA type. Study-wide findings and caveats: HLA-C-restricted CMV-specific TCR beta clonotypes prevailed in the ex vivo response.

Using its own MiXCR run on the reads, TCRdb lists one record per CDR3 protein. The sample lists around 710,000 distinct CDR3 sequences, roughly 29% occurring once. The germline gives CDR1 SGHNT, CDR2 YYREEE (reference sequence). The CDR3 is 15 residues long. V dropped 0 bases and J dropped 8 bases, with 15 bases sitting between them. The sequence was collected from a human donor in good health (CMV status not recorded). Some clones in this sample may be carry-over from other donors' samples. J is TRBJ2-1 and V is TRBV5-4; a weak D match, TRBD2 (6 bases). Specimen: cultured CD8+ T cells from PBMCs, collected from culture after CMV antigen stimulation. The CDR3 DNA reads as TGTGCCAGCAGCTTGGGGGAGGCAGGGAACCATGAGCAGTTCTTC. This encodes CASSLGEAGNHEQFF.